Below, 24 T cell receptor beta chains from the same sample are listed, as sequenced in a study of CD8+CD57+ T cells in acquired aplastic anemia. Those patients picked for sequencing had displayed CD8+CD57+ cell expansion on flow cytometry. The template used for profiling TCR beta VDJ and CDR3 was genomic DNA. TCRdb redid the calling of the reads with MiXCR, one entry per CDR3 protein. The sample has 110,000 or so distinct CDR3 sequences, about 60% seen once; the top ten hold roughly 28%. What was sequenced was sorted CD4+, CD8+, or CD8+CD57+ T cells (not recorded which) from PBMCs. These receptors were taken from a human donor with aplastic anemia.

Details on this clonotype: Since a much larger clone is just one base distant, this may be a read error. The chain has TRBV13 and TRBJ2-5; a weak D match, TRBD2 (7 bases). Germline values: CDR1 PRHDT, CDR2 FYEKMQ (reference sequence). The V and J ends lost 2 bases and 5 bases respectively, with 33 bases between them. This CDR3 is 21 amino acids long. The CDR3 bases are TGTGCCAGCAGCTTAAGCCGTTTTTTGAGGGGGGGGTGGACAGTGGAGGAGACCCAGTACTTC. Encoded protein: CASSLSRFLRGGWTVEETQYF. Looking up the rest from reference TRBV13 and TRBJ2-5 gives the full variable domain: AAGVIQSPRHLIKEKRETATLKCYPIPRHDTVYWYQQGPGQDPQFLISFYEKMQSDKGSIPDRFSAQQFSDYHSELNMSSLELGDSALYFCASSLSRFLRGGWTVEETQYFGPGTRLLVL.

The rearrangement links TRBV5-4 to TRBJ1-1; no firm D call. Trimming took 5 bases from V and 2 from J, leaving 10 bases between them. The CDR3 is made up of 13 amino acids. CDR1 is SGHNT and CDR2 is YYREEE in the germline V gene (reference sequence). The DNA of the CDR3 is TGTGCCAGCAGATTGAACGTTAACACTGAAGCTTTCTTT. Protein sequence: CASRLNVNTEAFF.

The DNA for the CDR3 is TGTGCCACCAGCAGACCGAATGGAAACACCATATATTTT. Its translation: CATSRPNGNTIYF. The chain couples TRBV15 to TRBJ1-3; D not resolved. In germline, CDR1 is LNHNV, CDR2 YYDKDF (reference sequence). V was cut by 2 bases and J by 3 bases, with 5 bases left in between. The CDR3 is made up of 13 amino acids.

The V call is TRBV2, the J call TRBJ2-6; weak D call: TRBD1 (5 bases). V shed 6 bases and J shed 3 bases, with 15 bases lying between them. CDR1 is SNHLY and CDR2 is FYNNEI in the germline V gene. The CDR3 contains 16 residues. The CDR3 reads CASSRAGAIGANVLTF. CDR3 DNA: TGTGCCAGCAGCCGCGCTGGGGCCATTGGGGCCAACGTCCTGACTTTC.

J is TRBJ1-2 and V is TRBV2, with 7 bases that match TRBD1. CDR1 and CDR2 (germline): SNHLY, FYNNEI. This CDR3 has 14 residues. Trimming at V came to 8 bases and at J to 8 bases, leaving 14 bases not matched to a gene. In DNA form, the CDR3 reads TGTGCCAGCGTGGGGCCAGGGGGGAAGTCGGGCTACACCTTC. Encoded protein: CASVGPGGKSGYTF. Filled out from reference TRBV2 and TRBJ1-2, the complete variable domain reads EPEVTQTPSHQVTQMGQEVILRCVPISNHLYFYWYRQILGQKVEFLVSFYNNEISEKSEIFDDQFSVERPDGSNFTLKIRSTKLEDSAMYFCASVGPGGKSGYTFGSGTRLTVV.

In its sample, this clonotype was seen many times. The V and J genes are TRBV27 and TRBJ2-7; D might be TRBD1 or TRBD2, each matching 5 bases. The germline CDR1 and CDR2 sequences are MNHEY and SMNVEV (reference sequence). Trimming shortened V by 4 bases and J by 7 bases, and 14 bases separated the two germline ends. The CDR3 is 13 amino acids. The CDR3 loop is CASSYRTETEQYF. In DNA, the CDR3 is TGTGCCAGCAGTTACAGGACTGAAACAGAGCAGTACTTC.

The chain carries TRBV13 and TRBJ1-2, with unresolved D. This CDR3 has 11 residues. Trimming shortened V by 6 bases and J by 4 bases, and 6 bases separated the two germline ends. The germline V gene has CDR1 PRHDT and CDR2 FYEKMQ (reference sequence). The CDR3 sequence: CASRMGYGYTF. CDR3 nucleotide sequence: TGTGCCAGCAGGATGGGCTATGGCTACACCTTC.

The CDR3 DNA sequence: TGTGCCATCAGTGAAGTCAGGGGGACACATTCACCCCTCCACTTT. Its protein product is CAISEVRGTHSPLHF. The gene calls are TRBV10-3 and TRBJ1-6, with 7 bases lining up with TRBD1. This CDR3 region has 15 residues. Trimming took 3 bases from V and 8 from J; bases not matched to a gene: 7. Germline assignment: CDR1 ENHRY and CDR2 SYGVKD.

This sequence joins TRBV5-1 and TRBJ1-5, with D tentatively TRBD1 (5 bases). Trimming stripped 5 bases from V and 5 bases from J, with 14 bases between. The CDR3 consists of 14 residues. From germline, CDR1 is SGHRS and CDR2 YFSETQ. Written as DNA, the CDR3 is TGCGCCAGCAGTAGCGGGACGGACCATCAGCCCCAGCATTTT. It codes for CASSSGTDHQPQHF.

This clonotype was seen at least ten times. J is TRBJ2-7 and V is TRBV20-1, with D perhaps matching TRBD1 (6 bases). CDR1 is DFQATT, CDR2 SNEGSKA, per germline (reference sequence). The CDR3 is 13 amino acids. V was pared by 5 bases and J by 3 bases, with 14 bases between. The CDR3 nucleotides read TGCAGTGCTGCACAGGGTCGAGACTACGAGCAGTACTTC. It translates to CSAAQGRDYEQYF.

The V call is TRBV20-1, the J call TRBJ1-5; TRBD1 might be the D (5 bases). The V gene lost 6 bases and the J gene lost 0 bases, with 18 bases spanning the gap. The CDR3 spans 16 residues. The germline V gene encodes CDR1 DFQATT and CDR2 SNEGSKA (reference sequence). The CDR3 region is CSAPPQGENSNQPQHF. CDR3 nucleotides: TGCAGTGCCCCCCCCCAGGGCGAAAATAGCAATCAGCCCCAGCATTTT.

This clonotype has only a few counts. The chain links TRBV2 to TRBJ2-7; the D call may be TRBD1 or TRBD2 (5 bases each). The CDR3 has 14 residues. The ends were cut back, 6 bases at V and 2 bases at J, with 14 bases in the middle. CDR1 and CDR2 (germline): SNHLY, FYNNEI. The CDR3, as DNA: TGTGCCAGCAGCTATGAGGGGATTACCTACGAGCAGTACTTC. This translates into CASSYEGITYEQYF.

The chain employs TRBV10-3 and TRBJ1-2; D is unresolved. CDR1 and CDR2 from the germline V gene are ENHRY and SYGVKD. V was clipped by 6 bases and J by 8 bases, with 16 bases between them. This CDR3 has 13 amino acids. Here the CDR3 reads CAIRRAADGGYTF. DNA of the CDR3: TGTGCCATCAGGCGGGCAGCGGATGGCGGCTACACCTTC.

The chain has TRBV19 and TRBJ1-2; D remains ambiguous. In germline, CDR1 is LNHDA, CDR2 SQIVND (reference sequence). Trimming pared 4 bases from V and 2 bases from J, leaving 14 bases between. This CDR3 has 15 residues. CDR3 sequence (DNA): TGTGCCAGTAGTAGCCCCCGGACGGGGAACTATGGCTACACCTTC. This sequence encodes CASSSPRTGNYGYTF. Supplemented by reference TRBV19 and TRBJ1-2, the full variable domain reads DGGITQSPKYLFRKEGQNVTLSCEQNLNHDAMYWYRQDPGQGLRLIYYSQIVNDFQKGDIAEGYSVSREKKESFPLTVTSAQKNPTAFYLCASSSPRTGNYGYTFGSGTRLTVV.

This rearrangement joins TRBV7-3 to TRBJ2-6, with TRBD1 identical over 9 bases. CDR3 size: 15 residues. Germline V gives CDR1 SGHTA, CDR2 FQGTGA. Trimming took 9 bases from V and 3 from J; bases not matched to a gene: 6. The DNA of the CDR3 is TGTGCCAGTACCACAGGGGGCAGTGGGGCCAACGTCCTGACTTTC. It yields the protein CASTTGGSGANVLTF.

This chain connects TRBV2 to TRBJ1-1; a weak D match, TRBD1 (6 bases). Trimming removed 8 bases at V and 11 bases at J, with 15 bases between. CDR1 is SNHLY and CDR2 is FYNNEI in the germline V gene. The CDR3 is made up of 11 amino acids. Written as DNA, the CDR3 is TGTGCCAGCGGGGGGCTAGCTCTCGCTTTCTTT. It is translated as CASGGLALAFF.

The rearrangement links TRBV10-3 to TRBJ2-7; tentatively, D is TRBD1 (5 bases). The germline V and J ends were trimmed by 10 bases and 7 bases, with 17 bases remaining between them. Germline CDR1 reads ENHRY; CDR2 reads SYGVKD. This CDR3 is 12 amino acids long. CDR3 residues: CATTRAPTEQYF. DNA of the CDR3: TGTGCCACCACCAGGGCCCCCACAGAGCAGTACTTC.

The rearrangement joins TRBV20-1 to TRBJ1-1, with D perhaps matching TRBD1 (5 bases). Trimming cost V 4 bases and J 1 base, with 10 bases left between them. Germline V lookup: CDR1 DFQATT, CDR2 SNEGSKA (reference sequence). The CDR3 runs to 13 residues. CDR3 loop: CSATREANTEAFF. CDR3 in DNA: TGCAGTGCTACCAGGGAGGCGAACACTGAAGCTTTCTTT.

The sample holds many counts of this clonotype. As DNA, the CDR3 is TGTGCCATCCGGGGGTTGACTAGCGGGAGCTACGAGCAGTACTTC. Translating it yields CAIRGLTSGSYEQYF. The chain has TRBV10-3 and TRBJ2-7, with TRBD2 identical over 12 bases. The CDR3 length is 15 residues. Germline V lookup: CDR1 ENHRY, CDR2 SYGVKD. J lost 3 bases, V lost 8 bases, and 8 bases had no gene match.

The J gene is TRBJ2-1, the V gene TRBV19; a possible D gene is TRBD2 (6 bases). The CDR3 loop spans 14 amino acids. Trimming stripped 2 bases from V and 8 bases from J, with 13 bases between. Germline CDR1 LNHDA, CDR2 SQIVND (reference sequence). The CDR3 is CASSISLASDEQFF. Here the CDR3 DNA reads TGTGCCAGTAGTATATCTTTGGCTAGCGATGAGCAGTTCTTC. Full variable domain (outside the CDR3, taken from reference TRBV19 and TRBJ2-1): DGGITQSPKYLFRKEGQNVTLSCEQNLNHDAMYWYRQDPGQGLRLIYYSQIVNDFQKGDIAEGYSVSREKKESFPLTVTSAQKNPTAFYLCASSISLASDEQFFGPGTRLTVL.

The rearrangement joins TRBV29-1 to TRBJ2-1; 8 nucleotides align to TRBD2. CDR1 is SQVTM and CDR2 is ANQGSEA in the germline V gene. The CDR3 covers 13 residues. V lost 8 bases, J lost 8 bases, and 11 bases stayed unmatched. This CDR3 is CSSLGAGGDEQFF. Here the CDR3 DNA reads TGCAGCTCCCTGGGGGCGGGAGGCGATGAGCAGTTCTTC.

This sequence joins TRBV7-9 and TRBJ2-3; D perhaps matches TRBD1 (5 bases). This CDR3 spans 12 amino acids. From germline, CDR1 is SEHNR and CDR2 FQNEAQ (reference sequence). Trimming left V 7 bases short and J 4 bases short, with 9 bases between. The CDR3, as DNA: TGTGCCAGCAAAATAGGGGCAGATACGCAGTATTTT. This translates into CASKIGADTQYF.

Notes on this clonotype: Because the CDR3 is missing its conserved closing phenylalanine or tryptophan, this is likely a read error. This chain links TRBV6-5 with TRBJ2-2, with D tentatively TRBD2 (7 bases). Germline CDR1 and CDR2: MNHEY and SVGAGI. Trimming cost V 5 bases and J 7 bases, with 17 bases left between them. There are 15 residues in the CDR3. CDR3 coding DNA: TGTGCCAGCAGTCACTATTCAGGGGAGGGCGGGGAGCTGTTTTCT. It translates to CASSHYSGEGGELFS.

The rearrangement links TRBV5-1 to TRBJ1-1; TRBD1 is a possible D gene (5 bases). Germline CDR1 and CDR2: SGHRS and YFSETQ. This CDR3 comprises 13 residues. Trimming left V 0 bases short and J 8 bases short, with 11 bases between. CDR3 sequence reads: CASSLVRDYEAFF. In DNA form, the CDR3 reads TGCGCCAGCAGCTTGGTCAGGGACTACGAAGCTTTCTTT.